Below, 22 T cell receptor beta chains from the same sample are listed, as sequenced in a study of T cells after posttransplantation cyclophosphamide. Sampled 1 year posttransplant, controls received myeloablative marrow transplants, methotrexate and a calcineurin inhibitor. Sequencing used immunoSEQ multiplex PCR; TCRdb keeps in-frame clones, though not all of them. The table has 15,000 or so clones, 80% to 90% seen once. The source was PBMCs, collected after an allogeneic stem cell transplant with a calcineurin inhibitor and methotrexate. These receptors were taken from a male patient between 45 and 60 years old who received an allogeneic stem cell transplant from an unrelated donor, was CMV-positive, and had chronic GVHD only. The graft donor may be the source of some T cells.

The chain carries TRBV5-1 and TRBJ1-1; D is uncertain. Germline lookup yields CDR1 SGHRS and CDR2 YFSETQ. V shed 0 bases and J shed 1 base, with 7 bases lying between them. The CDR3 runs 14 residues. CDR3 DNA sequence: TGCGCCAGCAGCTTGGTTGGGCAGAACACTGAAGCTTTCTTT. Protein: CASSLVGQNTEAFF.

The V gene is TRBV7-9, the J gene TRBJ2-7; 8 nucleotides line up with TRBD1. The CDR3 covers 14 residues. With 5 bases clipped from V and 3 bases from J, the junction kept 6 bases outside the gene matches. CDR1 and CDR2 from the germline V gene are SEHNR and FQNEAQ (reference sequence). The CDR3 here is CASSLGQGNYEQYF. The CDR3 region has the DNA TGTGCCAGCAGCCTTGGACAGGGTAACTACGAGCAGTACTTC.

This clone was counted between two and nine times. The chain is built from TRBV28 and TRBJ1-4; 10 bases are a match to TRBD1. The CDR3 is 15 amino acids. The V gene's germline CDR1 is MDHEN and CDR2 SYDVKM. J gave up 5 bases and V 5 bases, and 5 bases lay outside the gene matches. The CDR3 loop is CASSDTDRGNEKLFF. The CDR3 DNA sequence: TGTGCCAGCAGTGACACGGACAGGGGGAATGAAAAACTGTTTTTT.

The rearrangement joins TRBV11-3 to TRBJ2-5, with 7 positions matching TRBD1. Germline lookup yields CDR1 SGHNT and CDR2 YENEEA. The CDR3 is 17 amino acids. The V and J ends lost 4 bases and 0 bases, in that order; junction bases with no gene match: 11. CDR3 sequence: CASSSKPFDRDQETQYF. In DNA, the CDR3 is TGTGCCAGCAGCTCCAAACCATTTGACAGGGACCAAGAGACCCAGTACTTC.

The chain couples TRBV2 to TRBJ2-3; tentative D call: TRBD2 (7 bases). The CDR3 covers 14 residues. Trimming left V 6 bases short and J 1 base short, with 11 bases between. Germline V gene sequence: CDR1 SNHLY, CDR2 FYNNEI. CDR3 nucleotide sequence: TGTGCCAGCAGGGGGGGGCAGGGCACAGATACGCAGTATTTT. Protein sequence: CASRGGQGTDTQYF.

The chain carries TRBV11-3 and TRBJ1-2, with D uncertain. Germline V lookup: CDR1 SGHNT, CDR2 YENEEA. Between the trimmed V and J ends, which lost 0 bases and 1 base, there was a span of 12 bases. The CDR3 has 16 amino acids. CDR3 in DNA: TGTGCCAGCAGCTTAGATTCGTTTGAGGGTAACTATGGCTACACCTTC. It specifies CASSLDSFEGNYGYTF.

CDR3 DNA sequence: TGCGCCAGCAGTGAGTCTTCCGTCTTGGCCCCCGGAAACACCATATATTTT. It translates to CASSESSVLAPGNTIYF. The chain carries TRBV10-2 and TRBJ1-3; D call uncertain. Trimming took 0 bases from V and 4 from J, leaving 16 bases between them. The CDR3 is 17 amino acids. Germline lookup yields CDR1 WSHSY and CDR2 SAAADI.

This chain uses TRBV11-3 with TRBJ2-4; 8 bases align to TRBD2. V shed 6 bases and J 1 base; nucleotides not matched to a gene: 8. Germline V gene lookup returns CDR1 SGHNT and CDR2 YENEEA. The CDR3 covers 16 residues. The CDR3 is CASSHAGRDAKNIQYF. Written as DNA, the CDR3 is TGTGCCAGCAGTCATGCCGGGAGGGATGCCAAAAACATTCAGTACTTC.

The chain is built from TRBV7-9 and TRBJ1-1, with 7 bases matching TRBD1. The CDR3 is 13 amino acids. J lost 8 bases, V lost 5 bases, and 8 bases had no gene match. Germline values: CDR1 SEHNR, CDR2 FQNEAQ (reference sequence). This CDR3 is CASSVSRQGEAFF. The CDR3 nucleotides read TGTGCCAGCAGCGTATCCCGACAGGGAGAAGCTTTCTTT.

The chain couples TRBV12-5 to TRBJ1-2; D perhaps matches TRBD1 (6 bases). Germline V gene sequence: CDR1 LGHNT, CDR2 FRNRAP. There are 17 residues in the CDR3. Between the trimmed V and J ends, which lost 3 bases and 0 bases, there was a span of 17 bases. The CDR3 sequence: CASGFSTGTKANYGYTF. The CDR3 DNA is TGTGCTAGTGGTTTCTCAACAGGGACCAAGGCTAACTATGGCTACACCTTC.

This chain joins TRBV11-2 and TRBJ1-1, with D maybe TRBD1 (5 bases). Trimming left V 6 bases short and J 8 bases short, with 16 bases between. The CDR3 consists of 13 residues. Germline V lookup: CDR1 SGHAT, CDR2 FQNNGV. CDR3 protein: CASRSSGRGEAFF. The CDR3 nucleotides are TGTGCCAGCAGATCCTCGGGTCGGGGGGAAGCTTTCTTT.

The rearrangement joins TRBV19 to TRBJ2-1; TRBD2 matches at 13 bases. V lost 8 bases, J lost 5 bases, and 3 bases stayed unmatched. This CDR3 spans 14 amino acids. Germline V CDR1 and CDR2: LNHDA, SQIVND (reference sequence). The CDR3 sequence: CASDTSGGDNEQFF. Written as DNA, the CDR3 is TGTGCCAGTGATACTAGCGGGGGGGACAATGAGCAGTTCTTC.

The chain carries TRBV19 and TRBJ1-2; tentative D call: TRBD1 (5 bases). V was cut by 5 bases and J by 5 bases, with 18 bases left in between. In germline, CDR1 is LNHDA, CDR2 SQIVND (reference sequence). The CDR3 runs 15 residues. In DNA, the CDR3 is TGTGCCAGTAGTGTGGGCCTGGGGCAGGATTATGGCTACACCTTC. Protein: CASSVGLGQDYGYTF.

This chain links TRBV4-1 with TRBJ2-5; 8 bases agree with TRBD1. TRBJ2-7 explains the end of the DNA better; the J call may be wrong. Germline lookup yields CDR1 MGHRA and CDR2 YSYEKL. The CDR3 spans 14 residues. The CDR3 loop reads CASSRRTGTYEQYF. The CDR3 nucleotides are TGCGCCAGCAGCCGAAGGACAGGGACCTACGAGCAGTACTTC.

V usage is TRBV4-2 and J usage is TRBJ1-5; possible D gene TRBD1, 6 bases. Germline assignment: CDR1 LGHNA and CDR2 YNFKEQ. The CDR3 length is 14 residues. Trimming stripped 0 bases from V and 7 bases from J, with 10 bases between. The CDR3 is CASSQDSQGQPQHF. CDR3 DNA sequence: TGTGCCAGCAGCCAAGATTCCCAGGGGCAGCCCCAGCATTTT.

The genes are TRBV4-1 and TRBJ1-1, with TRBD1 matching 7 bases. V shed 1 base and J 4 bases; nucleotides not matched to a gene: 18. This CDR3 is built from 19 residues. Germline values: CDR1 MGHRA, CDR2 YSYEKL. The CDR3 nucleotides are TGCGCCAGCAGCCAAGGACCCCCGAGGACGCTCAGACAGGGCACTGAAGCTTTCTTT. Residues: CASSQGPPRTLRQGTEAFF.

The gene calls are TRBV19 and TRBJ2-7; a possible D gene is TRBD1 (5 bases). The germline CDR1 and CDR2 sequences are LNHDA and SQIVND (reference sequence). The CDR3 loop spans 13 amino acids. Trimming cost V 0 bases and J 6 bases, with 9 bases left between them. The chain's CDR3 is CASSIDLGLEQYF. The CDR3 DNA follows: TGTGCCAGTAGTATAGACTTGGGGCTCGAGCAGTACTTC.

This clone was recorded only once. The genes are TRBV5-1 and TRBJ2-6; TRBD2 might be the D (6 bases). V gave up 1 base and J gave up 2 bases, with 10 bases separating them. This CDR3 contains 16 residues. The V gene's germline CDR1 is SGHRS and CDR2 YFSETQ. The CDR3, as DNA: TGCGCCAGCAGCTTGTTGGGACTTGCTGGGGCCAACGTCCTGACTTTC. Translation: CASSLLGLAGANVLTF.

This chain uses TRBV7-6 with TRBJ2-5; 7 bases align to TRBD1. From germline, CDR1 is SGHVS and CDR2 FNYEAQ. The length of the CDR3 is 16 residues. The V segment lost 5 bases and the J segment 4 bases; nucleotides outside the gene matches: 13. The CDR3 region is CASSPDRVTYGETQYF. The CDR3, as DNA: TGTGCCAGCAGCCCCGACAGGGTTACGTATGGAGAGACCCAGTACTTC.

The V call is TRBV19, the J call TRBJ1-1; 7 bases agree with TRBD1. V was pared by 4 bases and J by 5 bases, with 7 bases of the junction left unmatched. Germline lookup yields CDR1 LNHDA and CDR2 SQIVND (reference sequence). CDR3 length: 14 amino acids. The DNA for the CDR3 is TGTGCCAGTAGTACGGAGGACAGGTTGACTGAAGCTTTCTTT. Its protein is CASSTEDRLTEAFF. The whole variable domain, filled in from reference TRBV19 and TRBJ1-1, reads DGGITQSPKYLFRKEGQNVTLSCEQNLNHDAMYWYRQDPGQGLRLIYYSQIVNDFQKGDIAEGYSVSREKKESFPLTVTSAQKNPTAFYLCASSTEDRLTEAFFGQGTRLTVV.

The rearrangement joins TRBV9 to TRBJ2-2; no definite D call. The V gene's germline CDR1 is SGDLS and CDR2 YYNGEE. V lost 1 base to trimming and J lost 7 bases, with 11 bases between them. This CDR3 is built from 14 residues. The CDR3 DNA follows: TGTGCCAGCAGCGTAACTATGTTCGACGGGGAGCTGTTTTTT. This translates into CASSVTMFDGELFF.

The rearrangement uses TRBV18 and TRBJ2-7; 12 bases are a match to TRBD2. CDR1 KGHSH and CDR2 LQKENI come from the germline V gene. The J segment lost 2 bases and the V segment lost 6 bases, leaving 8 bases of the junction unmatched. The CDR3 totals 16 residues. The CDR3 nucleotides are TGTGCCAGCTCTCCTCCGACTAGCGGGAGTGCCTACGAGCAGTACTTC. Translated: CASSPPTSGSAYEQYF.